This TCR beta chain was retrieved from a study of T-cell memory formation after mild COVID-19. Study observations and caveats: Proof of SARS-CoV-2 specificity was absent for the second-wave clones that crested on day 37.

This CDR3 spans 13 amino acids. Trimming pared 5 bases from V and 2 bases from J, leaving 10 bases between. Germline V gene lookup returns CDR1 MDHEN and CDR2 SYDVKM. On this clonotype itself: No antigen is known for it.

TCRdb processed the 5' RACE reads anew with MiXCR; each CDR3 protein has one entry. This table holds around 50,000 distinct CDR3 sequences, about 12% found once. This sequence joins TRBV28 and TRBJ2-7; D is perhaps TRBD1 (8 bases). The origin of this receptor is a man aged 18 to 30 who had mild COVID-19 (a few samples of this study predate the infection). Cell type and time point are not known. Material for sequencing was PBMCs or a T cell subset sorted from them (not recorded which). This chain's CDR3 is CASSTGGAYEQYV. The DNA of the CDR3 is TGTGCCAGCAGTACAGGGGGGGCCTACGAGCAGTACGTC.